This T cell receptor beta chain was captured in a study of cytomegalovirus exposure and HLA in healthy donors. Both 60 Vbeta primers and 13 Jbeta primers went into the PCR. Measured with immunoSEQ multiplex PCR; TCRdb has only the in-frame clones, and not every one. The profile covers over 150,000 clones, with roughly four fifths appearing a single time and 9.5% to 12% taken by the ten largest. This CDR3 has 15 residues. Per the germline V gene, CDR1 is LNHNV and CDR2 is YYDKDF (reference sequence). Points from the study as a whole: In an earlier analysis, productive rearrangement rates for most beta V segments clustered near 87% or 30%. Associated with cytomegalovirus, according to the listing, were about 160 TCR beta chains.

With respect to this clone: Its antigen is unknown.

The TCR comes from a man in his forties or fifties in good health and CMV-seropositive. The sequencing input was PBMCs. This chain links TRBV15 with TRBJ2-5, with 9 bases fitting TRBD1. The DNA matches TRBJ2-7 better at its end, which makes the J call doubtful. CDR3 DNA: TGTGCCACCAGCAGACCCGGGACAGGGATCCGCGAGCAGTACTTC. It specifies CATSRPGTGIREQYF.